This TCR beta chain derives from a study of blood T cell repertoires in COVID-19. Overall study context: Acute-phase and convalescent COVID-19 samples originated in the United States, Italy and Spain. T cells, B-cell-depleted T cells, or PBMCs supplied cDNA or gDNA.

Original data processing: Reference gene primer amplification in the assay estimated nucleated cell counts. The table came from immunoSEQ multiplex PCR; TCRdb's copy has only in-frame clones and leaves some out. The D gene and trimming were derived from the DNA, and the V and J assignments and clone size from that table. This repertoire shows over 250,000 clones, roughly 86% found once; its top ten account for around 10%. The CDR3 runs 12 residues. Germline V CDR1 and CDR2: SGHTA, FQGNSA. The V end was cut by 1 base, the J end by 6 bases, with 4 bases between. The TCR sequence derives from a man aged 40-50 years who had recovered from COVID-19. The chain links TRBV7-2 to TRBJ2-1; D remains unclear. Input material: peripheral blood. The CDR3 here is CASSLGANEQFF. Here the CDR3 DNA reads TGTGCCAGCAGCTTAGGGGCCAATGAGCAGTTCTTC.